This is a list of T cell receptor beta chains from one sample in a study of regulatory T cells in long-lasting Graves disease. TCRdb re-analysed the multiplex PCR reads in MiXCR, keeping a single row per CDR3 protein. The sample consists of hundreds of thousands of distinct CDR3 sequences, 21% of them appearing once. This specimen consisted of peripheral blood mononuclear cells (PBMCs), obtained when the disease was refractory, from a patient treated with antithyroid drugs. The receptors derive from a female donor with Graves disease. Both conserved end residues are part of each CDR3. Each record gives: CDR3 protein, CDR3 DNA, clone size, D gene, V gene, J gene. The D gene is left open where the match is weak. Size tells how often a clone was seen (once, few, many) or the class of an expanded clone, and some rows leave it out.

CDR3aa: CASSSPHRGWEQYF
CDR3nt: TGTGCCAGCAGTTCGCCCCACAGGGGCTGGGAGCAGTACTTC
abundance: many
d_gene: TRBD1
v_gene: TRBV28
j_gene: TRBJ2-7

CDR3aa: CASRAGLAFDEQYF
CDR3nt: TGTGCCAGCAGAGCCGGGCTCGCATTCGACGAGCAGTACTTC
abundance: .
d_gene: .
v_gene: TRBV6-2/TRBV6-3
j_gene: TRBJ2-7

CDR3aa: CASSPWRTPTQQYF
CDR3nt: TGTGCCAGCAGCCCGTGGAGAACTCCTACGCAGCAGTACTTC
abundance: .
d_gene: .
v_gene: TRBV13
j_gene: TRBJ2-7

CDR3aa: CASSFRDTGELFF
CDR3nt: TGTGCCAGCAGTTTTCGAGACACCGGGGAGCTGTTTTTT
abundance: many
d_gene: .
v_gene: TRBV28
j_gene: TRBJ2-2

CDR3aa: CASREGGVGYGYTF
CDR3nt: TGTGCCAGCAGGGAAGGGGGGGTAGGCTATGGCTACACCTTC
abundance: many
d_gene: .
v_gene: TRBV28
j_gene: TRBJ1-2

CDR3aa: CASSSGGQTGQGAFF
CDR3nt: TGTGCCAGCAGTTCAGGGGGACAGACGGGACAAGGGGCTTTCTTC
abundance: .
d_gene: TRBD1
v_gene: TRBV27
j_gene: TRBJ1-1

CDR3aa: CASSYGDSLSGNTIYF
CDR3nt: TGTGCCAGCAGTTACGGGGACAGCCTCTCTGGAAACACCATATATTTT
abundance: few
d_gene: TRBD1
v_gene: TRBV6-5
j_gene: TRBJ1-3

CDR3aa: CASTRKVGVLYEQFF
CDR3nt: TGTGCCAGCACCCGAAAAGTTGGGGTTTTGTATGAGCAGTTCTTC
abundance: .
d_gene: .
v_gene: TRBV12-3/TRBV12-4
j_gene: TRBJ2-1

CDR3aa: CASSTSGVRPQHF
CDR3nt: TGTGCCAGCAGCACCTCAGGGGTACGGCCCCAGCATTTT
abundance: once
d_gene: .
v_gene: TRBV7-9
j_gene: TRBJ1-5

CDR3aa: CASSEWWDNGETQYF
CDR3nt: TGTGCCAGCAGCGAATGGTGGGACAATGGAGAGACCCAGTACTTC
abundance: few
d_gene: .
v_gene: TRBV9
j_gene: TRBJ2-5

CDR3aa: CASSILGWTGLAAHEQFF
CDR3nt: TGTGCCAGTAGTATTTTGGGATGGACGGGACTAGCTGCACATGAGCAGTTCTTC
abundance: .
d_gene: TRBD2
v_gene: TRBV19
j_gene: TRBJ2-1

CDR3aa: CASGLASGTASTDTQYF
CDR3nt: TGTGCTAGTGGTTTGGCCTCCGGGACGGCTAGCACAGATACGCAGTATTTT
abundance: .
d_gene: .
v_gene: TRBV12-5
j_gene: TRBJ2-3

CDR3aa: CASSFNVGGELFF
CDR3nt: TGTGCCAGCAGCTTTAACGTAGGGGGCGAACTGTTTTTT
abundance: many
d_gene: TRBD1
v_gene: TRBV7-9
j_gene: TRBJ1-4

CDR3aa: CASSFRQGREQYF
CDR3nt: TGCGCCAGCAGCTTCAGACAGGGTCGCGAGCAGTACTTC
abundance: .
d_gene: TRBD1
v_gene: TRBV5-1
j_gene: TRBJ2-7

CDR3aa: CASSPPGATRFGETQYF
CDR3nt: TGTGCCAGCAGTCCCCCCGGCGCGACAAGGTTCGGAGAGACCCAGTACTTC
abundance: many
d_gene: .
v_gene: TRBV28
j_gene: TRBJ2-5